Presented here are 28 T cell receptor beta chains from one specimen sequenced in a study of shared clonotypes between healthy human individuals. Naivety among CD8 cells was defined by CD45RO negativity and positive CCR7 selection, thereby excluding terminally differentiated effector memory CD45RA+ cells. Only in-frame clones appear in the TCRdb table, and some are missing; sequencing was by immunoSEQ multiplex PCR. In the table there are around 1.9 million clones, just under 95% of which are singletons. The source material was naive CD8+ T cells from PBMCs. The receptors here all came from a man between 18 and 29 years old in good health. Some clones in this sample may be carry-over from other donors' samples.

The chain links TRBV27 to TRBJ1-2; D perhaps matches TRBD1 (6 bases). CDR1 and CDR2 from the germline V gene are MNHEY and SMNVEV (reference sequence). Trimming took off 3 bases at V and 8 bases at J, with 13 bases between the two ends. The CDR3 totals 13 residues. The CDR3 loop reads CASSFQGPYGYTF. DNA of the CDR3: TGTGCCAGCAGTTTCCAGGGGCCCTACGGCTACACCTTC.

The J gene is TRBJ2-2, the V gene TRBV27, with 8 bases aligning to TRBD2. Germline loops: CDR1 MNHEY, CDR2 SMNVEV (reference sequence). The CDR3 spans 14 residues. Trimming at V came to 2 bases and at J to 7 bases, leaving 3 bases not matched to a gene. This chain's CDR3 is CASSLAGGSGELFF. The DNA for the CDR3 is TGTGCCAGCAGTTTAGCGGGAGGTAGCGGGGAGCTGTTTTTT.

This chain links TRBV6-5 with TRBJ1-1; no clear D. The CDR3 covers 15 residues. Looked up from germline, CDR1 is MNHEY and CDR2 is SVGAGI. V shed 0 bases and J shed 7 bases, with 15 bases lying between them. In DNA form, the CDR3 reads TGTGCCAGCAGTTACTCAGAAGGGCACGGTGTTGAAGCTTTCTTT. Encoded protein: CASSYSEGHGVEAFF.

This clone was detected only once. The rearrangement uses TRBV1 and TRBJ2-7; the table's D call, TRBD2, has no DNA check behind it. TRBV1 is annotated as a pseudogene. There are 16 residues in the CDR3. CDR3 nucleotides: TGCACCAGCAGCCAAGGGTTGGAGGGACCCGTATACGAGCAGTACTTC. The encoded protein is CTSSQGLEGPVYEQYF.

This CDR3 is CASSQGRYLSYEQYF. CDR3 sequence (DNA): TGTGCCAGCAGCCAGGGCAGGTACTTGTCCTACGAGCAGTACTTC. The V gene is TRBV11-2, the J gene TRBJ2-7; tentatively, D is TRBD1 (5 bases). This CDR3 region has 15 residues. The V end was cut by 5 bases, the J end by 1 base, with 15 bases between. Germline V CDR1 and CDR2: SGHAT, FQNNGV.

The rearrangement joins TRBV29-1 to TRBJ2-7, with 9 bases lining up with TRBD1. This CDR3 is built from 17 residues. Germline V lookup: CDR1 SQVTM, CDR2 ANQGSEA. J gave up 3 bases and V 4 bases, and 16 bases lay outside the gene matches. The CDR3 is CSVAHPSGDRVGYEQYF. Here the CDR3 DNA reads TGCAGCGTTGCTCACCCGTCCGGGGACAGGGTCGGCTACGAGCAGTACTTC.

As to this clone: The same CDR3 can be traced to other DNA sequences in this sample. This sequence joins TRBV19 and TRBJ2-7; TRBD1 aligns across 7 bases. With V trimmed by 8 bases and J by 0 bases, 1 base remained unmatched. Germline CDR1 reads LNHDA; CDR2 reads SQIVND (reference sequence). The CDR3 has 12 residues. This CDR3 is CASGDSSYEQYF. CDR3 in DNA: TGTGCCAGTGGGGACAGCTCCTACGAGCAGTACTTC.

The V gene is TRBV29-1, the J gene TRBJ1-2; D might be TRBD1 (5 bases). The germline V gene encodes CDR1 SQVTM and CDR2 ANQGSEA. Trimming took 4 bases from V and 6 from J, leaving 12 bases between them. CDR3 size: 12 residues. The chain's CDR3 is CSVVDTVDGYTF. CDR3 nucleotide sequence: TGCAGCGTTGTGGACACGGTCGATGGCTACACCTTC.

This clone was detected only once. The chain combines TRBV27 with TRBJ2-7; tentatively, D is TRBD2 (5 bases). Trimming took 4 bases from V and 6 from J, leaving 10 bases between them. The CDR3 runs 12 residues. Per germline, CDR1 MNHEY and CDR2 SMNVEV (reference sequence). The CDR3 coding sequence is TGTGCCAGCAGTTACGGGGTGGGCGAGCAGTACTTC. This sequence encodes CASSYGVGEQYF.

The genes are TRBV9 and TRBJ1-3; a weak D match, TRBD1 (6 bases). Germline loops: CDR1 SGDLS, CDR2 YYNGEE. This CDR3 is 15 amino acids long. V lost 2 bases and J lost 2, with 11 bases in between. In DNA, the CDR3 is TGTGCCAGCAGCGTGGGGGCCGATGCTGGAAACACCATATATTTT. Amino acids: CASSVGADAGNTIYF. The whole variable domain, remainder taken from reference TRBV9 and TRBJ1-3, is DSGVTQTPKHLITATGQRVTLRCSPRSGDLSVYWYQQSLDQGLQFLIQYYNGEERAKGNILERFSAQQFPDLHSELNLSSLELGDSALYFCASSVGADAGNTIYFGEGSWLTVV.

This chain joins TRBV19 and TRBJ2-7, with TRBD2 identical over 12 bases. Germline V gene data show CDR1 as LNHDA and CDR2 as SQIVND (reference sequence). The trim removed 5 bases at V and 1 base at J, leaving 6 bases unmatched. The CDR3 runs to 16 residues. The CDR3, as DNA: TGTGCCAGTAGTCCAAAGACTAGCGGGGGATCCTACGAGCAGTACTTC. Translation gives CASSPKTSGGSYEQYF.

The chain combines TRBV7-9 with TRBJ2-1; 11 nucleotides agree with TRBD2. CDR1 is SEHNR, CDR2 FQNEAQ, per germline (reference sequence). CDR3 length equals 19 residues. With V trimmed by 5 bases and J by 7 bases, 19 bases remained unmatched. CDR3 region: CASSGSVAGGPDVRNEQFF. As DNA, the CDR3 is TGTGCCAGCAGCGGCTCGGTAGCGGGAGGGCCGGATGTGAGAAATGAGCAGTTCTTC.

This sequence joins TRBV11-2 and TRBJ2-7; a possible D gene is TRBD2 (7 bases). The V gene lost 8 bases and the J gene lost 3 bases, with 23 bases spanning the gap. CDR3 size: 16 residues. CDR1 is SGHAT, CDR2 FQNNGV, per germline. This chain's CDR3 is CASEPRRGANFYEQYF. The DNA of the CDR3 is TGTGCCAGCGAGCCTCGCCGGGGGGCTAACTTCTACGAGCAGTACTTC.

The chain joins TRBV7-3 to TRBJ1-4; 8 bases map to TRBD1. The CDR3 consists of 16 residues. CDR1 and CDR2 from the germline V gene are SGHTA and FQGTGA. The ends lost 1 base at V and 3 bases at J; junction bases unmatched: 4. The CDR3 loop is CASSLIGRGPNEKLFF. CDR3 bases: TGTGCCAGCAGCTTAATTGGCAGGGGGCCTAATGAAAAACTGTTTTTT.

Details on this clone: The sample holds other DNA sequences that translate to the same CDR3. This chain connects TRBV5-1 to TRBJ2-1; D uncertain. This CDR3 is 11 amino acids long. V gave up 1 base and J gave up 8 bases, with 4 bases separating them. The germline gives CDR1 SGHRS, CDR2 YFSETQ. The CDR3 DNA reads TGCGCCAGCAGCTTGACGGATGAGCAGTTCTTC. This gives the protein CASSLTDEQFF. Drawing the rest from reference TRBV5-1 and TRBJ2-1, the complete variable domain is KAGVTQTPRYLIKTRGQQVTLSCSPISGHRSVSWYQQTPGQGLQFLFEYFSETQRNKGNFPGRFSGRQFSNSRSEMNVSTLELGDSALYLCASSLTDEQFFGPGTRLTVL.

The chain is built from TRBV25-1 and TRBJ1-1; possible D gene TRBD1, 6 bases. Per germline, CDR1 MGHDK and CDR2 SYGVNS. This CDR3 contains 16 residues. Trimming cost V 1 base and J 0 bases, with 12 bases left between them. CDR3 bases: TGTGCCAGCAGTGAATTGACAGGTTCTATGAACACTGAAGCTTTCTTT. Its translation is CASSELTGSMNTEAFF.

The chain couples TRBV28 to TRBJ2-2; D ambiguous. The germline CDR1 and CDR2 sequences are MDHEN and SYDVKM. CDR3 length equals 16 residues. Trimming cost V 7 bases and J 2 bases, with 17 bases left between them. The CDR3 DNA follows: TGTGCCAGCACCGGACCCCTAGAAGCCAACACCGGGGAGCTGTTTTTT. Its protein product is CASTGPLEANTGELFF.

The V gene is TRBV30, the J gene TRBJ2-2, with D maybe TRBD1 (5 bases). V lost 8 bases to trimming and J lost 6 bases, with 22 bases between them. CDR3 length: 15 residues. Germline-derived CDR1 and CDR2 are GTSNPN and SVGIG (reference sequence). The CDR3 sequence: CALGPRVRVSGELFF. CDR3 bases: TGTGCCCTCGGGCCTCGGGTCAGGGTATCCGGGGAGCTGTTTTTT.

V is TRBV28 and J is TRBJ2-1; 13 bases are a match to TRBD2. Per the germline V gene, CDR1 is MDHEN and CDR2 is SYDVKM. V was clipped by 5 bases and J by 15 bases; unmatched bases: 10. The CDR3 is made up of 14 amino acids. In DNA form, the CDR3 reads TGTGCCAGCAGTACTGGACTAGCGGGAGTCCCTCGGTTCTTC. This gives the protein CASSTGLAGVPRFF.

The chain uses TRBV28 and TRBJ1-1, with D perhaps TRBD1 (5 bases). The CDR3 has 13 amino acids. CDR1 MDHEN and CDR2 SYDVKM come from the germline V gene. Trimming stripped 5 bases from V and 3 bases from J, with 10 bases between. Written as DNA, the CDR3 is TGTGCCAGCAGTCTCCGGGACTACACTGAAGCTTTCTTT. This gives the protein CASSLRDYTEAFF.

The chain combines TRBV9 with TRBJ2-1; D might be TRBD1 (5 bases). From germline, CDR1 is SGDLS and CDR2 YYNGEE. This CDR3 has 15 amino acids. The germline V and J ends were trimmed by 0 bases and 3 bases, with 10 bases remaining between them. CDR3 sequence: CASSVVPGNYNEQFF. CDR3 sequence (DNA): TGTGCCAGCAGCGTAGTACCAGGGAACTACAATGAGCAGTTCTTC.

CDR3 in amino acids: CSVGDIGYEQYF. CDR3 DNA: TGCAGCGTTGGGGACATAGGGTACGAGCAGTACTTC. J is TRBJ2-7 and V is TRBV29-1; TRBD1 might be the D (6 bases). Germline CDR1 SQVTM, CDR2 ANQGSEA. The CDR3 runs to 12 residues. The V gene lost 4 bases and the J gene lost 4 bases, with 11 bases spanning the gap.

This clone was seen just once. CDR3 coding DNA: TGTGCCAGCAGTATGGGGCTGTCCTACGAGCAGTACTTC. Residues: CASSMGLSYEQYF. The chain joins TRBV27 to TRBJ2-7; D possibly corresponds to TRBD1 (5 bases). V gave up 5 bases and J gave up 1 base, with 9 bases separating them. CDR1 is MNHEY and CDR2 is SMNVEV in the germline V gene (reference sequence). The CDR3 consists of 13 residues.

J is TRBJ2-7 and V is TRBV16; the D is unclear. The CDR3 extends over 13 amino acids. With 4 bases removed from V and 2 bases from J, the gap between germline ends came to 9 bases. Germline V gene data show CDR1 as KGHSY and CDR2 as FQNENV. The CDR3 region has the DNA TGTGCCAGCAGCCCCGTTCCGACCTACGAGCAGTACTTC. Translated, it gives CASSPVPTYEQYF.

This CDR3 is CASSDSLGGLARSYEQYF. DNA for the CDR3: TGTGCCAGCAGTGATAGCTTGGGGGGACTAGCGAGGTCCTACGAGCAGTACTTC. V usage is TRBV25-1 and J usage is TRBJ2-7; 10 bases line up with TRBD2. In germline, CDR1 is MGHDK, CDR2 SYGVNS. The V gene end was trimmed by 3 bases and the J gene end by 1 base; junction bases not matched to a gene: 12. The CDR3 runs 18 residues.

V usage is TRBV5-6 and J usage is TRBJ2-7; D is undetermined. Germline CDR1 and CDR2: SGHDT and YYEEEE. Trimming removed 4 bases from V and 1 base from J, with 18 bases in between. This CDR3 contains 16 residues. CDR3 bases: TGTGCCAGCAGCCCCGGGCCCCGCCTAGGATCCTACGAGCAGTACTTC. Protein sequence: CASSPGPRLGSYEQYF. Drawing the rest from reference TRBV5-6 and TRBJ2-7, the complete variable domain is DAGVTQSPTHLIKTRGQQVTLRCSPKSGHDTVSWYQQALGQGPQFIFQYYEEEERQRGNFPDRFSGHQFPNYSSELNVNALLLGDSALYLCASSPGPRLGSYEQYFGPGTRLTVT.

The rearrangement uses TRBV29-1 and TRBJ2-1; TRBD2 is a possible D gene (5 bases). V was pared by 5 bases and J by 3 bases, with 11 bases between. The CDR3 is 13 amino acids. CDR1 is SQVTM, CDR2 ANQGSEA, per germline. This CDR3 reads CSVLRENYNEQFF. The CDR3, as DNA: TGCAGCGTTCTGAGGGAGAACTACAATGAGCAGTTCTTC.

CDR3 nucleotides: TGTGCCAGCAGCGGACCAGACAGGGCGGGTGAAGCTTTCTTT. This translates into CASSGPDRAGEAFF. V usage is TRBV9 and J usage is TRBJ1-1, with 7 positions matching TRBD1. V trimming: 3 bases; J trimming: 7 bases; junction bases outside the gene matches: 9. The germline V gene encodes CDR1 SGDLS and CDR2 YYNGEE. CDR3 length: 14 residues.